These T cell receptor beta chains were read from a single sample in a study of long-term antiretroviral therapy in people with HIV. The table came from immunoSEQ multiplex PCR; TCRdb's copy has only in-frame clones and leaves some out. The sample contains 20,000 or so clones, 75% to 85% of which appear only once. The material was unsorted PBMCs, obtained at the start of antiretroviral therapy, before treatment. These receptors were obtained from a man in his late teens or twenties with HIV. Each CDR3 is given with its conserved first and last residue. The D gene is left open where the match is weak. Size is omitted from some rows. Given values are once, few, many or a class for expanded clones.

V gene	clone size	J gene	D gene	CDR3 DNA	CDR3 protein
TRBV27	few	TRBJ1-2	-	TGTGCCAGCATGGGTGGCAGGGACCTTTCTAACTATGGCTACACCTTC	CASMGGRDLSNYGYTF
TRBV4-2	-	TRBJ2-7	TRBD2	TGTGCCAGCAGCCAAGTATACCCCGGGAGGGACTCCTACGAGCAGTACTTC	CASSQVYPGRDSYEQYF
TRBV7-8	-	TRBJ2-3	-	TGTGCCAGCAACCTGGGACAAACGAGCCTATATTTT	CASNLGQTSLYF
TRBV18	-	TRBJ2-3	-	TGTGCCAGCTCACGGGAAGCGACCTTCACAGATACGCAGTATTTT	CASSREATFTDTQYF
TRBV10-1	few	TRBJ2-1	-	TGCGCCGCGACGAGGGGAGCATCCTACAATGAGCAGTTCTTC	CAATRGASYNEQFF
TRBV5-5	-	TRBJ1-3	-	TGTGCCAGCAGCTTTGGTGGAAACACCATATATTTT	CASSFGGNTIYF
TRBV5-1	-	TRBJ2-1	TRBD2	TGCGCCAGCAGCTTGGCCAGCGGGACTGGGAATGAGCAGTTCTTC	CASSLASGTGNEQFF
TRBV29-1	-	TRBJ2-5	TRBD1	TGCAGCGTTGAAGTGGGCGTGGCCGGGACAGGGTGGGAGACCCAGTACTTC	CSVEVGVAGTGWETQYF
TRBV5-3	-	TRBJ2-2	-	TGTGCCAGAAGCTTCTCGGAGAGGGCTGCGAACACCGGGGAGCTGTTTTTT	CARSFSERAANTGELFF
TRBV10-3	-	TRBJ2-2	-	TGTGCCATCAGTGAACTCCCAGGGGCCACCGGGGAGCTGTTTTTT	CAISELPGATGELFF
TRBV6-5	-	TRBJ1-1	-	TGTGCCAGCAGTTACTCAACAGCAACTAACACTGAAGCTTTCTTT	CASSYSTATNTEAFF
TRBV19	-	TRBJ1-5	-	TGTGCCAGTAGTTGGGTGAATCAGCCCCAGCATTTT	CASSWVNQPQHF
TRBV19	-	TRBJ1-5	TRBD1	TGTGCCAGTAGTATGGGCAGGGGGCTGAGTCAGCCCCAGCATTTT	CASSMGRGLSQPQHF
TRBV2	-	TRBJ2-2	-	TGTGCCAGCAACCGGGACCGTAACACCGGGGAGCTGTTTTTT	CASNRDRNTGELFF
TRBV5-8	few	TRBJ2-7	-	TGTGCCAGCAGCACGGACAGCCTAGACTACGAGCAGTACTTC	CASSTDSLDYEQYF
TRBV28	-	TRBJ2-7	TRBD1	TGTGCCAGCAGTTCCGGACAGGGGGTTGGGTACGAGCAGTACTTC	CASSSGQGVGYEQYF